This T cell receptor (beta chain) was documented in a study of blood T cell repertoires in COVID-19. Study information: Whether acute or convalescent, the COVID-19 samples came from the United States, Italy and Spain. Nucleic acid was either cDNA or gDNA, and it came from T cells, B-cell-depleted T cells, or PBMCs.

In the authors' workflow: Researchers report that nucleated cell counts were estimated from reference gene primer amplification. Method: immunoSEQ multiplex PCR; TCRdb's copy keeps in-frame clones and lacks some. Clone size and V and J calls were adopted from that table, with D and trimming inferred from the DNA. The table records about 160,000 clones, roughly 84% of them present only once. Germline V lookup: CDR1 SGHRS, CDR2 YFSETQ. This CDR3 has 16 amino acids. V was cut by 0 bases and J by 0 bases, with 10 bases left in between. Seattle participants joined during active infection and were tracked over time.

The clonotype comes from a man older than 75 with COVID-19, enrolled during active disease. The J gene is TRBJ1-3, the V gene TRBV5-1; D not resolved. The sample taken for sequencing was peripheral blood. As DNA, the CDR3 is TGCGCCAGCAGCTTGGAGGTCGGGGACTCTGGAAACACCATATATTTT. It yields the protein CASSLEVGDSGNTIYF. Complete variable domain (other parts from reference TRBV5-1 and TRBJ1-3): KAGVTQTPRYLIKTRGQQVTLSCSPISGHRSVSWYQQTPGQGLQFLFEYFSETQRNKGNFPGRFSGRQFSNSRSEMNVSTLELGDSALYLCASSLEVGDSGNTIYFGEGSWLTVV.